Each of the 27 T cell receptor beta chains below was sequenced from the same sample in a study of blood T cell repertoires in COVID-19. TCRdb keeps only in-frame clones here, not all; method: immunoSEQ multiplex PCR. The data hold around 150,000 clones, with 70% to 90% observed a single time. Sample: peripheral blood. The receptors shown here come from a man aged 60 to 69 with acute or convalescent COVID-19.

This clone was seen only a few times. J is TRBJ2-7 and V is TRBV28, with TRBD1 as a possible D gene (6 bases). CDR3 length: 12 amino acids. The germline V gene encodes CDR1 MDHEN and CDR2 SYDVKM. Trimming took 8 bases from V and 7 from J, leaving 15 bases between them. The CDR3 loop reads CASGDRTWEQYF. In DNA, the CDR3 is TGTGCCAGCGGAGACAGGACTTGGGAGCAGTACTTC.

This clone was seen just once. V usage is TRBV3-1 (or the pseudogene TRBV3-2) and J usage is TRBJ2-1; 8 nucleotides agree with TRBD1. The CDR3 has 15 amino acids. J was trimmed by 6 bases and V by 4 bases; bases with no gene match: 8. Germline CDR1 is LGHDT and CDR2 is YNNKEL (reference sequence). The CDR3 is CASSPQGVGSNEQFF. The DNA of the CDR3 is TGTGCCAGCAGCCCACAGGGGGTTGGGTCCAATGAGCAGTTCTTC.

V and J are TRBV9 and TRBJ2-1; 8 bases fit TRBD1. Germline-derived CDR1 and CDR2 are SGDLS and YYNGEE. Trimming took 4 bases from V and 2 from J; bases not matched to a gene: 5. The CDR3 contains 15 residues. CDR3 protein: CASSPRGQTYNEQFF. CDR3 bases: TGTGCCAGCAGCCCCAGGGGGCAGACCTACAATGAGCAGTTCTTC.

This clone was seen just once. The CDR3 spells CASSFLIGELFF. CDR3 bases: TGTGCCAGCAGTTTTTTAATCGGGGAGCTGTTTTTT. The rearrangement uses TRBV12-3 or TRBV12-4 and TRBJ2-2; D is undetermined. The CDR3 sequence is 12 residues long. Trimming took 3 bases from V and 7 from J, leaving 6 bases between them.

The chain combines TRBV24-1 with TRBJ1-5, with a tentative D call TRBD1 (6 bases). Germline V gives CDR1 KGHDR, CDR2 SFDVKD. V was clipped by 9 bases and J by 0 bases, with 11 bases between them. The CDR3 contains 14 residues. CDR3 amino acids: CATPSGDSNQPQHF. The CDR3 DNA sequence: TGTGCCACCCCATCAGGGGATAGCAATCAGCCCCAGCATTTT.

The table lists this clone with a count of one. The chain is built from TRBV28 and TRBJ2-7; 12 bases match TRBD1. This CDR3 is built from 15 residues. J gave up 2 bases and V 6 bases, and 5 bases lay outside the gene matches. Germline lookup yields CDR1 MDHEN and CDR2 SYDVKM. CDR3 amino acids: CASRGQGAPTYEQYF. Here the CDR3 DNA reads TGTGCCAGCAGGGGACAGGGGGCGCCGACCTACGAGCAGTACTTC. Variable domain in full (rest from reference TRBV28 and TRBJ2-7): DVKVTQSSRYLVKRTGEKVFLECVQDMDHENMFWYRQDPGLGLRLIYFSYDVKMKEKGDIPEGYSVSREKKERFSLILESASTNQTSMYLCASRGQGAPTYEQYFGPGTRLTVT.

V is TRBV15 and J is TRBJ2-5; the D gene is possibly TRBD1 (6 bases). The CDR3 is 17 residues long. CDR1 is LNHNV, CDR2 YYDKDF, per germline (reference sequence). V was trimmed by 0 bases and J by 1 base, leaving 15 bases between them. The CDR3 nucleotides read TGTGCCACCAGCAGAGATCTGGGCAGGGGCTCCCAAGAGACCCAGTACTTC. Its translation is CATSRDLGRGSQETQYF.

The rearrangement uses TRBV3-1 (or the pseudogene TRBV3-2) and TRBJ2-1, with TRBD2 identical over 9 bases. Trimming took 1 base from V and 5 from J; bases not matched to a gene: 3. The CDR3 totals 15 residues. Germline V gives CDR1 LGHDT, CDR2 YNNKEL (reference sequence). The chain's CDR3 is CASSQVAGANNEQFF. The CDR3 DNA sequence: TGTGCCAGCAGCCAAGTAGCGGGAGCTAACAATGAGCAGTTCTTC.

This chain uses TRBV30 with TRBJ1-5; TRBD1 might be the D (6 bases). CDR3 length: 15 amino acids. Trimming removed 2 bases at V and 0 bases at J, with 11 bases between. Germline assignment: CDR1 GTSNPN and CDR2 SVGIG (reference sequence). The CDR3 loop reads CAWSRGADSNQPQHF. The CDR3 coding sequence is TGTGCCTGGAGTCGGGGGGCAGATAGCAATCAGCCCCAGCATTTT.

This clone appeared many times. This chain links TRBV2 with TRBJ2-7; weak D call: TRBD1 (5 bases). V lost 3 bases to trimming and J lost 2 bases, with 11 bases between them. This CDR3 is built from 14 residues. Germline CDR1 reads SNHLY; CDR2 reads FYNNEI. In DNA, the CDR3 is TGTGCCAGCAGTGAGTTGTCAGGGACCTACGAGCAGTACTTC. Its protein is CASSELSGTYEQYF.

V and J are TRBV27 and TRBJ2-7; TRBD1 matches 7 bases. Germline CDR1 is MNHEY and CDR2 is SMNVEV (reference sequence). V shed 7 bases, J shed 3 bases, and the junction held 9 bases outside the gene matches. The CDR3 is 14 residues long. CDR3 sequence reads: CASTKRDSFYEQYF. CDR3 nucleotides: TGTGCCAGCACGAAGAGGGACAGTTTCTACGAGCAGTACTTC.

The gene calls are TRBV28 and TRBJ1-6; possibly TRBD1 for D (5 bases). This CDR3 contains 13 residues. The germline V and J ends were trimmed by 5 bases and 8 bases, with 10 bases remaining between them. The germline V gene encodes CDR1 MDHEN and CDR2 SYDVKM. This chain's CDR3 is CASSTGSDSPLHF. The CDR3 DNA reads TGTGCCAGCAGTACAGGCTCCGATTCACCCCTCCACTTT.

The chain uses TRBV5-6 and TRBJ1-2; maybe TRBD1 (5 bases). The CDR3 consists of 17 residues. V lost 2 bases to trimming and J lost 1 base, with 18 bases between them. Germline loops: CDR1 SGHDT, CDR2 YYEEEE. CDR3 DNA sequence: TGTGCCAGCAGCTTTTCCTACAGGTCCCCCTTTAACTATGGCTACACCTTC. Translating it yields CASSFSYRSPFNYGYTF. Variable domain in full (rest from reference TRBV5-6 and TRBJ1-2): DAGVTQSPTHLIKTRGQQVTLRCSPKSGHDTVSWYQQALGQGPQFIFQYYEEEERQRGNFPDRFSGHQFPNYSSELNVNALLLGDSALYLCASSFSYRSPFNYGYTFGSGTRLTVV.

The V call is TRBV10-2, the J call TRBJ1-6; 7 nucleotides match TRBD1. CDR1 and CDR2 (germline): WSHSY, SAAADI. V lost 6 bases to trimming and J lost 8 bases; unmatched junction nucleotides: 13. This CDR3 is built from 16 residues. CDR3 loop: CASSDAGGFGDSPLHF. In nucleotides, the CDR3 is TGCGCCAGCAGCGACGCAGGGGGTTTCGGTGATTCACCCCTCCACTTT.

This clone was detected only a few times. V usage is TRBV28 and J usage is TRBJ1-2; 8 bases align to TRBD1. CDR1 and CDR2 (germline): MDHEN, SYDVKM. Trimming cost V 5 bases and J 8 bases; bases outside gene matches: 1. The CDR3 spans 11 residues. As DNA, the CDR3 is TGTGCCAGCAGTGACAGGGGCGGCTACACCTTC. It is translated as CASSDRGGYTF.

V gene TRBV19 combines with J gene TRBJ2-7, with 10 nucleotides matching TRBD2. Germline V gene data show CDR1 as LNHDA and CDR2 as SQIVND (reference sequence). V shed 7 bases, J shed 4 bases, and the junction held 1 base outside the gene matches. This CDR3 spans 12 amino acids. CDR3 protein: CASTSGSYEQYF. The CDR3 region has the DNA TGTGCCAGTACTAGCGGGAGTTACGAGCAGTACTTC.

This chain links TRBV5-1 with TRBJ1-1, with TRBD1 matching 10 bases. Germline CDR1 reads SGHRS; CDR2 reads YFSETQ. The CDR3 is 15 residues long. Trimming at V came to 6 bases and at J to 5 bases, leaving 10 bases not matched to a gene. The CDR3 is CASTYLGQGMTEAFF. DNA of the CDR3: TGCGCCAGCACCTACCTGGGACAGGGGATGACTGAAGCTTTCTTT.

This clone showed up just once. CDR3 residues: CASRGGLDTGELFF. The DNA for the CDR3 is TGTGCCAGCAGGGGCGGACTAGACACCGGGGAGCTGTTTTTT. This rearrangement joins TRBV2 to TRBJ2-2; TRBD2 aligns across 7 bases. The CDR3 runs 14 residues. Germline assignment: CDR1 SNHLY and CDR2 FYNNEI. Trimming cost V 6 bases and J 3 bases; bases outside gene matches: 4.

This clone was counted a few times. The chain couples TRBV19 to TRBJ2-1; 13 bases line up with TRBD2. Germline V gene data show CDR1 as LNHDA and CDR2 as SQIVND (reference sequence). The V gene end was trimmed by 5 bases and the J gene end by 6 bases; junction bases not matched to a gene: 1. The CDR3 runs to 14 residues. CDR3 nucleotide sequence: TGTGCCAGTAGTGGACTAGCGGGAGCCAATGAGCAGTTCTTC. This translates into CASSGLAGANEQFF. The full variable domain, with the rest looked up from reference TRBV19 and TRBJ2-1, is DGGITQSPKYLFRKEGQNVTLSCEQNLNHDAMYWYRQDPGQGLRLIYYSQIVNDFQKGDIAEGYSVSREKKESFPLTVTSAQKNPTAFYLCASSGLAGANEQFFGPGTRLTVL.

Judged by abundance, this clone is medium-sized. The V and J genes are TRBV28 and TRBJ1-3; no clear D. Germline V gives CDR1 MDHEN, CDR2 SYDVKM. The germline V and J ends were trimmed by 5 bases and 0 bases, with 11 bases remaining between them. The CDR3 runs to 15 residues. The CDR3 region is CASSQYSISGNTIYF. The CDR3 nucleotides are TGTGCCAGCAGTCAGTACAGCATCTCTGGAAACACCATATATTTT.

As concerns this clone: A junction end diverges from the germline sequence, so it may reflect a read error. The sample carries other DNA sequences with the same CDR3. This chain uses TRBV9 with TRBJ2-7; the D gene is possibly TRBD2 (6 bases). CDR3 length: 15 residues. Per germline, CDR1 SGDLS and CDR2 YYNGEE. The CDR3 DNA is TGTGCCAGCAGCGTAGATCTAGCGTCTACCTACGAGCAGTATTTC. This codes for CASSVDLASTYEQYF.

This chain uses TRBV24-1 with TRBJ1-2; 7 bases are a match to TRBD1. The CDR3 totals 14 residues. Germline CDR1 is KGHDR and CDR2 is SFDVKD. The V segment lost 0 bases and the J segment 7 bases; nucleotides outside the gene matches: 4. Written as DNA, the CDR3 is TGTGCCACCAGTGATTTGGAGGCAGGGGGTGGCTACACCTTC. This translates into CATSDLEAGGGYTF.

J is TRBJ1-5 and V is TRBV5-1, with D perhaps TRBD1 (6 bases). Trimming pared 4 bases from V and 2 bases from J, leaving 10 bases between. The CDR3 runs 14 residues. Per germline, CDR1 SGHRS and CDR2 YFSETQ. The CDR3 is CASSVDSGNQPQHF. The CDR3 bases are TGCGCCAGCAGCGTGGACAGTGGCAATCAGCCCCAGCATTTT.

This clone has only one observation. The rearrangement joins TRBV11-2 to TRBJ2-1; weak D call: TRBD2 (6 bases). Trimming removed 5 bases from V and 9 bases from J, with 23 bases in between. Germline CDR1 reads SGHAT; CDR2 reads FQNNGV. This CDR3 comprises 16 residues. The CDR3 reads CASSPLRGGPFGEQFF. CDR3 coding DNA: TGTGCCAGCAGCCCTCTAAGGGGAGGCCCTTTCGGTGAGCAGTTCTTC.

The rearrangement links TRBV6-5 to TRBJ2-3; D is perhaps TRBD1 (6 bases). Germline V CDR1 and CDR2: MNHEY, SVGAGI. Deletions cut 6 bases from V and 0 bases from J, with 13 bases between. This CDR3 has 15 amino acids. CDR3 coding DNA: TGTGCCAGCAGCCCGGACAGCCCTAGCACAGATACGCAGTATTTT. Its protein is CASSPDSPSTDTQYF.

J is TRBJ2-7 and V is TRBV5-4, with 7 positions matching TRBD1. Germline CDR1 SGHNT, CDR2 YYREEE (reference sequence). The CDR3 length is 14 residues. J lost 4 bases, V lost 4 bases, and 8 bases had no gene match. CDR3 sequence (DNA): TGTGCCAGCAGCACCTGGGACAGCCCTTACGAGCAGTACTTC. Translation: CASSTWDSPYEQYF.

The V and J genes are TRBV20-1 and TRBJ1-2, with 7 positions matching TRBD1. Germline CDR1 and CDR2: DFQATT and SNEGSKA (reference sequence). V lost 6 bases to trimming and J lost 12 bases; unmatched junction nucleotides: 7. The CDR3 has 10 residues. The DNA for the CDR3 is TGCAGTGCCAGCACAGGGGCGAACACCTTC. It specifies CSASTGANTF.